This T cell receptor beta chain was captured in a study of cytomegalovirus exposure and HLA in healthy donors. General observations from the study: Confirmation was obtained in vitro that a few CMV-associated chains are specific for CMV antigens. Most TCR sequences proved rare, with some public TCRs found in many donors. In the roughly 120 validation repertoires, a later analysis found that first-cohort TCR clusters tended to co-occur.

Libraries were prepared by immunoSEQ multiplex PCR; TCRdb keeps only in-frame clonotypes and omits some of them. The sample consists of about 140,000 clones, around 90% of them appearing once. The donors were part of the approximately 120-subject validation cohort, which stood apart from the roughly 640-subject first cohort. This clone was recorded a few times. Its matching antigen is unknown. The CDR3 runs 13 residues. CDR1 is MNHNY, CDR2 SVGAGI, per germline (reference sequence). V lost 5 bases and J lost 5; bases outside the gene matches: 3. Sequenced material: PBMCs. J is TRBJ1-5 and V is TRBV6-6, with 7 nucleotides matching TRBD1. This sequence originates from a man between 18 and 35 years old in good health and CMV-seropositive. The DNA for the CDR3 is TGTGCCAGCAGTATCGGGACAGATCAGCCCCAGCATTTT. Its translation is CASSIGTDQPQHF.